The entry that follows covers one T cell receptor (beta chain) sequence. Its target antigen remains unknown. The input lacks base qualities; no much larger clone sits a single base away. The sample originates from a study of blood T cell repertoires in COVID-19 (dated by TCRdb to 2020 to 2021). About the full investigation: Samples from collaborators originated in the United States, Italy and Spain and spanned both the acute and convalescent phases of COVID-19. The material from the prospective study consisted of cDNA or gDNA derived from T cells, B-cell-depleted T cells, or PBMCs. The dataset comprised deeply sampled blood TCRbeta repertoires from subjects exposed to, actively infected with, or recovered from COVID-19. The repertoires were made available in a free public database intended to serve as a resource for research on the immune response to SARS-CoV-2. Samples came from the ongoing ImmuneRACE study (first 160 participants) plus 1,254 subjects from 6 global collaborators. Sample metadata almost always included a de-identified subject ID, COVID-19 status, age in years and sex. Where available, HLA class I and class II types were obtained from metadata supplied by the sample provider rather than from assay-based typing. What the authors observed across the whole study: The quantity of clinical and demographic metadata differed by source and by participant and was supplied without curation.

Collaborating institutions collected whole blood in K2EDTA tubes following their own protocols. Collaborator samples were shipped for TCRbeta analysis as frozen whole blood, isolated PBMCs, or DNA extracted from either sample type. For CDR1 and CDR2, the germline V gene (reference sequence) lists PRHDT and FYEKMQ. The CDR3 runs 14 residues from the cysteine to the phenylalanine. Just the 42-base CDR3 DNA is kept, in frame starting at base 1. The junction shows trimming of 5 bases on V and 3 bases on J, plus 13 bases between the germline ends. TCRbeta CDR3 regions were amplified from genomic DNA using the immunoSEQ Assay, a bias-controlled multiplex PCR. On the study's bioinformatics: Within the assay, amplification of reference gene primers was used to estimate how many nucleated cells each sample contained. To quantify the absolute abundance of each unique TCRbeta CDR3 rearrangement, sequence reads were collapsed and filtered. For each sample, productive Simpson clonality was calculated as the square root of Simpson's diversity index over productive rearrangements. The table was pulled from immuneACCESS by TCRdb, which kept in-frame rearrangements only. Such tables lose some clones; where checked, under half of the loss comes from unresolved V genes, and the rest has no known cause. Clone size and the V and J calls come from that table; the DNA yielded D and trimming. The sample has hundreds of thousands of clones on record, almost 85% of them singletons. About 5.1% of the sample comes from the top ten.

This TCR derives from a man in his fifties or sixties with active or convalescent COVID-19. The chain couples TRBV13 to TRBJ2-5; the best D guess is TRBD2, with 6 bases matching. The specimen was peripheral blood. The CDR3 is CASSRRDGEETQYF. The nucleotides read TGTGCCAGCAGCAGGCGGGACGGGGAAGAGACCCAGTACTTC.